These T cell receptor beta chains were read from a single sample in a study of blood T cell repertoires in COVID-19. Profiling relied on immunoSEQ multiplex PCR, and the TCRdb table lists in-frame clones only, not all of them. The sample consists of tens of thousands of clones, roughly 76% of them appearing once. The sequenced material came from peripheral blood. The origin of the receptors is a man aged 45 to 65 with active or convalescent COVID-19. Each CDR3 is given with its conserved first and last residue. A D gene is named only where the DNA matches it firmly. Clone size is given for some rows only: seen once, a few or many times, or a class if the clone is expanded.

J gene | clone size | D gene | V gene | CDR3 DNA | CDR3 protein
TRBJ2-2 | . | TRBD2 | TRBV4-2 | TGTGCCAGCAGCCGATCGGTTACGCGGGAGGGCGCCGGGGAGCTGTTTTTT | CASSRSVTREGAGELFF
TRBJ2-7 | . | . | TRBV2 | TGTGCCAGCAGTGGCTCCAGGGCCTACGAGCAGTACTTC | CASSGSRAYEQYF
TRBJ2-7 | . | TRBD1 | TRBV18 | TGTGCCAGCTCACCCCGGGACAGGGGGGCCCCCTACGAGCAGTACTTC | CASSPRDRGAPYEQYF
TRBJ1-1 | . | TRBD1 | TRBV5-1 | TGCGCCAGCAGCTTCGAGGGGGCGCGTAACACTGAAGCTTTCTTT | CASSFEGARNTEAFF
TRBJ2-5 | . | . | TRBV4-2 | TGTGCCAGCAGCCGGGGACTCCTAAGGGAGACCCAGTACTTC | CASSRGLLRETQYF
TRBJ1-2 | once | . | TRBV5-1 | TGCGCCAGCAGCTTGAAAGGAGATGGCTACACCTTC | CASSLKGDGYTF
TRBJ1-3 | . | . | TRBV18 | TGTGCCAGCTCCGATGGGCTAAACACCATATATTTT | CASSDGLNTIYF
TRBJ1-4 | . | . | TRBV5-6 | TGTGCCAGCAGCTTGGCCTCGGGGGGGCGAGAAAAACTGTTTTTT | CASSLASGGREKLFF
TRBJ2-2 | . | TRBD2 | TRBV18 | TGTGCCAGCTCATTGACTAGCGGCACGAACACCGGGGAGCTGTTTTTT | CASSLTSGTNTGELFF
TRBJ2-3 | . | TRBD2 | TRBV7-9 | TGTGCCAGCAGCTTAACGGGACTAGCGGGCACTAGCACAGATACGCAGTATTTT | CASSLTGLAGTSTDTQYF
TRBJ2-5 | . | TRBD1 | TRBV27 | TGTGCCAGCCTAGCTACAGGGGGCGGAGAGACCCAGTACTTC | CASLATGGGETQYF
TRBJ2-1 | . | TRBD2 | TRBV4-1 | TGCGCCAGCAGCCAAGTCGCTAAAGGCGGGGGGCTTTACAATGAGCAGTTCTTC | CASSQVAKGGGLYNEQFF
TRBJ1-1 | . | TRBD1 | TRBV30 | TGTGCCTGGACCCTACAGGGGAGGACTGAAGCTTTCTTT | CAWTLQGRTEAFF
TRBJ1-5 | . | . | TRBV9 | TGTGCCAGCAGCGTAGAGGGGATCGCGCCCCAGCATTTT | CASSVEGIAPQHF
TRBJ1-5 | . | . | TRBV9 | TGTGCCAGCAGCGTAGATATCGGGTCAGGGGTGCATTTT | CASSVDIGSGVHF
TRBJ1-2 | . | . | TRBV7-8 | TGTGCCAGCAGCTTAGCCAGGGGAAGCTACACCTTC | CASSLARGSYTF
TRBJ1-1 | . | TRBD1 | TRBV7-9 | TGTGCCAGCAGCACCAACAGGGGGTGGAACACTGAAGCTTTCTTT | CASSTNRGWNTEAFF
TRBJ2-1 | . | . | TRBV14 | TGTGCCAGCAGCCAAGATTGGGGGGGCGGCTACAATGAGCAGTTCTTC | CASSQDWGGGYNEQFF
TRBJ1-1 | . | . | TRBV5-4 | TGTGCCAGCAGCAACAGGGAGAATTGGAACACTGAAGCTTTCTTT | CASSNRENWNTEAFF
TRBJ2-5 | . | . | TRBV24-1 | TGTGCCACGTGGGGAGGACAGGACCAAGAGACCCAGTACTTC | CATWGGQDQETQYF
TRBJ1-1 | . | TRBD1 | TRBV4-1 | TGCGCCAGCAGCCAGGTGGGACAGCTGAACACTGAAGCTTTCTTT | CASSQVGQLNTEAFF
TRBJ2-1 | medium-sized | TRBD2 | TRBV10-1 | TGCGCCAGCAGTGATGAGGTCCAGCGGGGGCCCTACAATGAGCAGTTCTTC | CASSDEVQRGPYNEQFF
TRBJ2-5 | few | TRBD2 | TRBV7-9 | TGTGCCAGCAATAGGGGAGGGTTCCAAGAGACCCAGTACTTC | CASNRGGFQETQYF
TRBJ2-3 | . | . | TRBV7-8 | TGTGCCAGCAGCTCCATCAGCACAGATACGCAGTATTTT | CASSSISTDTQYF
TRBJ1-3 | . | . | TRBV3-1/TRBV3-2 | TGTGCCAGCAGCGACATACCCTCTGGAAACACCATATATTTT | CASSDIPSGNTIYF
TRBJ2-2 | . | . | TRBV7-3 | TGTGCCAGCAGCTTATTAGCCACCGGGGAGCTGTTTTTT | CASSLLATGELFF
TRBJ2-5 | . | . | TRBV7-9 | TGTGCCAGCAGCTCATCCGGGACTCTGGTTGCGTACTTC | CASSSSGTLVAYF
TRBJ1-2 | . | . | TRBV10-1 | TGCGCCAGCAGTGAGGGACAGTCCTATGGCTACACCTTC | CASSEGQSYGYTF
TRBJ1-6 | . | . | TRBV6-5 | TGTGCCAGCAGTCAAACAGGCAATTCACCCCTCCACTTT | CASSQTGNSPLHF
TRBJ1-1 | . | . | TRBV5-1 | TGCGCCAGCAGCTTGGTTGCCCCCGGTCGGACTGAAGCTTTCTTT | CASSLVAPGRTEAFF
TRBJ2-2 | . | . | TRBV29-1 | TGCAGCGTTGAGAGCCGGAACACCGGGGAGCTGTTTTTT | CSVESRNTGELFF
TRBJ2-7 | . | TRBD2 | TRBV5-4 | TGTGCCAGCAGCACGGCTAGCGGGAGATACACCTACGAGCAGTACTTC | CASSTASGRYTYEQYF
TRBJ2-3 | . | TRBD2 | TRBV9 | TGTGCCAGCAGCGTAGCGGGGGGGAAAACAGATACGCAGTATTTT | CASSVAGGKTDTQYF
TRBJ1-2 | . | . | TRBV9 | TGTGCCAGCAGCCCCGGCGGGTCAGGTTACACCTTC | CASSPGGSGYTF
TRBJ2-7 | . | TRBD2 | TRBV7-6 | TGTGCCAGCAGCCTCGGACTAGCGGGAGGCGAGGAGCAGTACTTC | CASSLGLAGGEEQYF
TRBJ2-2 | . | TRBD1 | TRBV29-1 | TGCAGCCTTAGTCACAGGGGAAGGGGCGGGGAGCTGTTTTTT | CSLSHRGRGGELFF
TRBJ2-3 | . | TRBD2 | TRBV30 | TGTGCCTGGAGTGTAAAAGCGGGGGGAGATACGCAGTATTTT | CAWSVKAGGDTQYF
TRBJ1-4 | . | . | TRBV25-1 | TGTGCCAGCAGTGAATATGGGAGGAATGAAAAACTGTTTTTT | CASSEYGRNEKLFF
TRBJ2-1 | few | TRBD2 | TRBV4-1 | TGCGCCAGCAGCCTCACACTAGCGAGGTCCTACAATGAGCAGTTCTTC | CASSLTLARSYNEQFF
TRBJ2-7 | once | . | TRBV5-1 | TGCGCCAGCAGAGGAGGGAACTCCTACGAGCAGTACTTC | CASRGGNSYEQYF
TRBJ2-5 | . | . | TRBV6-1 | TGTGCCAGCAGTGAAGGGCGGCAGCCTAGAGAGACCCAGTACTTC | CASSEGRQPRETQYF
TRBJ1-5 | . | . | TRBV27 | TGTGCCAGCAGTTTTGACGGGAATCAGCCCCAGCATTTT | CASSFDGNQPQHF
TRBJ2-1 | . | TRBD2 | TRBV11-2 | TGTGCCAGCAGCTTAACGAGCGGGGGGACATACAATGAGCAGTTCTTC | CASSLTSGGTYNEQFF
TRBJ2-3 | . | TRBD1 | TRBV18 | TGTGCCAGCTCACCGGGACAGGCCCCTTGGGATACGCAGTATTTT | CASSPGQAPWDTQYF
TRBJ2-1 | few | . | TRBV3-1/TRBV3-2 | TGTGCCAGCCAGCAGAAGCGTCGGTCCTACAATGAGCAGTTCTTC | CASQQKRRSYNEQFF
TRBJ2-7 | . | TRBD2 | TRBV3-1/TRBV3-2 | TGTGCCAGCAGCCGCGGACTAGCGGGGCTTCTCACCTACGAGCAGTACTTC | CASSRGLAGLLTYEQYF
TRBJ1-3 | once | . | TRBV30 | TGTGCCTGGGGACACTCTGGAAACACCATATATTTT | CAWGHSGNTIYF
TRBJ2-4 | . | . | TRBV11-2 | TGTGCCAGCAGCTTAGATTCCAGTAAAAACATTCAGTACTTC | CASSLDSSKNIQYF
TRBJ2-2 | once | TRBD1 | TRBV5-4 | TGTGCCAGCAGCCGCGGGACAGGGAATACCCCCGGGGAGCTGTTTTTT | CASSRGTGNTPGELFF